Listed here are 7 T cell receptor beta chains from one sample, sequenced in a study of blood T cell repertoires in COVID-19. Libraries were prepared by immunoSEQ multiplex PCR; TCRdb keeps only in-frame clonotypes and omits some of them. Of approximately 15,000 clones in the sample, roughly 90% are singletons; the top ten hold less than 20%. The sequenced material came from peripheral blood. Receptor source: a man aged 50-60 years with active COVID-19.

The chain couples TRBV7-9 to TRBJ1-1, with 8 bases that match TRBD1. The CDR3 extends over 15 amino acids. CDR1 SEHNR and CDR2 FQNEAQ come from the germline V gene (reference sequence). The V and J ends lost 5 bases and 5 bases, in that order; junction bases with no gene match: 10. The CDR3: CASSPKDRAGTEAFF. CDR3 nucleotides: TGTGCCAGCAGCCCGAAGGACAGGGCGGGGACTGAAGCTTTCTTT.

The CDR3 spells CASSIIPSNYGYTF. CDR3 bases: TGTGCCAGTAGTATCATCCCCAGTAACTATGGCTACACCTTC. This chain connects TRBV19 to TRBJ1-2; D gene uncertain. V gave up 3 bases and J gave up 1 base, with 9 bases separating them. The germline CDR1 and CDR2 sequences are LNHDA and SQIVND (reference sequence). The CDR3 spans 14 residues.

The chain joins TRBV18 to TRBJ2-5; 7 bases align to TRBD2. This CDR3 is 14 amino acids long. The V segment lost 3 bases and the J segment 3 bases; nucleotides outside the gene matches: 4. Looked up from germline, CDR1 is KGHSH and CDR2 is LQKENI. The CDR3 protein is CASSPRAGEETQYF. In nucleotides, the CDR3 is TGTGCCAGCTCACCCCGGGCGGGGGAAGAGACCCAGTACTTC.

The genes are TRBV4-1 and TRBJ2-7; 8 bases fit TRBD1. Germline CDR1 is MGHRA and CDR2 is YSYEKL. The CDR3 runs 15 residues. After removal of 1 base from V and 2 bases from J, the junction contained 4 bases not matched to a gene. CDR3 DNA sequence: TGCGCCAGCAGCCAAGTGCAGACAGGGGCCTACGAGCAGTACTTC. Translating gives CASSQVQTGAYEQYF.

This clone occurred a few times. CDR3 DNA: TGTGCCAGTAGTATAGGCCCCGCGGAGGGATACAATGAGCAGTTCTTC. Its translation is CASSIGPAEGYNEQFF. V and J are TRBV19 and TRBJ2-1; TRBD2 is a possible D gene (6 bases). Trimming took off 1 base at V and 4 bases at J, with 14 bases between the two ends. Germline assignment: CDR1 LNHDA and CDR2 SQIVND (reference sequence). The CDR3 is made up of 16 amino acids.

The rearrangement links TRBV5-1 to TRBJ2-7; 12 bases fit TRBD2. The ends lost 4 bases at V and 4 bases at J; junction bases unmatched: 3. The CDR3 has 14 amino acids. The germline CDR1 and CDR2 sequences are SGHRS and YFSETQ. CDR3 residues: CASSPSGRDYEQYF. CDR3 nucleotide sequence: TGCGCCAGCAGCCCTAGCGGGAGGGATTACGAGCAGTACTTC.

CDR3 DNA sequence: TGTGCCAGCAGCTCATTGACAGGGACGAGGGATACGCAGTATTTT. It specifies CASSSLTGTRDTQYF. V usage is TRBV5-6 and J usage is TRBJ2-3, with 7 nucleotides matching TRBD1. V was clipped by 3 bases and J by 6 bases; unmatched bases: 10. Looked up from germline, CDR1 is SGHDT and CDR2 is YYEEEE. This CDR3 is built from 15 residues.